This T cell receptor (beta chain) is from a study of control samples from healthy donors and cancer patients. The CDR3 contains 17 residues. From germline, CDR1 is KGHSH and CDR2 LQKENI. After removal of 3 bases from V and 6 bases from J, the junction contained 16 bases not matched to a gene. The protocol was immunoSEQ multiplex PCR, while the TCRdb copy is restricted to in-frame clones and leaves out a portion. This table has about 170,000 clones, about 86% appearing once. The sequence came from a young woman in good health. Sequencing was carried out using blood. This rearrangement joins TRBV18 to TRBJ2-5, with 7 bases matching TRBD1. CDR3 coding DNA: TGTGCCAGCTCACCTCAATCGTTACAACAGGGGAGTAAGACCCAGTACTTC. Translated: CASSPQSLQQGSKTQYF.